The 8 T cell receptor beta chains listed next were all sequenced from one sample in a study of blood T cell repertoires in COVID-19. Some clones are missing from TCRdb's copy, which holds only in-frame ones; the method was immunoSEQ multiplex PCR. The sample contains about 120,000 clones, over 65% of which appear only once. Sequencing used peripheral blood. Receptors were obtained from an elderly woman with acute or convalescent COVID-19.

The gene calls are TRBV5-1 and TRBJ1-3; unclear D gene. With 0 bases removed from V and 0 bases from J, the gap between germline ends came to 16 bases. This CDR3 has 18 amino acids. The V gene's germline CDR1 is SGHRS and CDR2 YFSETQ. The CDR3 is CASSLGPLSWSSGNTIYF. CDR3 coding DNA: TGCGCCAGCAGCTTGGGCCCCCTCTCCTGGAGCTCTGGAAACACCATATATTTT.

This clone was counted many times. The chain employs TRBV3-1 (or the pseudogene TRBV3-2) and TRBJ1-2, with D unclear. The CDR3 sequence is 14 residues long. The V end was cut by 6 bases, the J end by 8 bases, with 19 bases between. Germline V lookup: CDR1 LGHDT, CDR2 YNNKEL (reference sequence). CDR3 DNA: TGTGCCAGCAGTCCTGAGGCTCTGGTCGTGGGCTACACCTTC. As protein: CASSPEALVVGYTF.

The chain carries TRBV2 and TRBJ1-1; D unclear. The V end lost 2 bases, the J end lost 1 base, and 11 bases lay between the germline ends. The CDR3 spans 15 residues. The germline V gene encodes CDR1 SNHLY and CDR2 FYNNEI. The CDR3 region has the DNA TGTGCCAGCAGTGAAAGGATAGCTGGGAACACTGAAGCTTTCTTT. It is translated as CASSERIAGNTEAFF.

The chain is built from TRBV24-1 and TRBJ2-5; maybe TRBD1 (6 bases). Germline values: CDR1 KGHDR, CDR2 SFDVKD. This CDR3 has 14 amino acids. The V and J ends lost 0 bases and 5 bases respectively, with 9 bases between them. The CDR3 coding sequence is TGTGCCACCAGTGATTTGACAGGGCAGGAGACCCAGTACTTC. It is translated as CATSDLTGQETQYF.

The V call is TRBV9, the J call TRBJ1-1, with D tentatively TRBD1 (5 bases). The CDR3 is 15 residues long. Trimming stripped 1 base from V and 0 bases from J, with 10 bases between. CDR1 is SGDLS and CDR2 is YYNGEE in the germline V gene. CDR3 residues: CASSVTGAMNTEAFF. CDR3 in DNA: TGTGCCAGCAGCGTAACAGGAGCGATGAACACTGAAGCTTTCTTT. The full variable domain, its missing parts supplied by reference TRBV9 and TRBJ1-1, is DSGVTQTPKHLITATGQRVTLRCSPRSGDLSVYWYQQSLDQGLQFLIQYYNGEERAKGNILERFSAQQFPDLHSELNLSSLELGDSALYFCASSVTGAMNTEAFFGQGTRLTVV.

This clone was observed a handful of times. The chain employs TRBV6-5 and TRBJ1-1; D is perhaps TRBD1 (5 bases). Looked up from germline, CDR1 is MNHEY and CDR2 is SVGAGI. Trimming removed 6 bases at V and 7 bases at J, with 12 bases between. The CDR3 spans 12 residues. The CDR3 sequence: CASRPAGGEAFF. The CDR3 region has the DNA TGTGCCAGCAGACCCGCGGGGGGTGAAGCTTTCTTT.

The chain is built from TRBV5-1 and TRBJ1-2; D is perhaps TRBD1 (6 bases). Germline CDR1 reads SGHRS; CDR2 reads YFSETQ. The CDR3 extends over 14 amino acids. The V end lost 2 bases, the J end lost 3 bases, and 11 bases lay between the germline ends. The chain's CDR3 is CASSFGGRDYGYTF. The CDR3 region has the DNA TGCGCCAGCAGCTTCGGGGGGCGCGACTATGGCTACACCTTC.

This rearrangement joins TRBV3-1 (or the pseudogene TRBV3-2) to TRBJ2-5; 10 nucleotides line up with TRBD2. Germline trimming cut 4 bases from V and 2 bases from J; bases unmatched to any gene: 1. Germline V gene lookup returns CDR1 LGHDT and CDR2 YNNKEL (reference sequence). This CDR3 contains 14 residues. CDR3 residues: CASSLTSGQETQYF. CDR3 DNA: TGTGCCAGCAGCCTGACTAGCGGGCAAGAGACCCAGTACTTC.